This T cell receptor beta chain was observed in a study of cytomegalovirus exposure and HLA in healthy donors. The CDR3 spans 14 residues. CDR1 and CDR2 from the germline V gene are SQVTM and ANQGSEA. V shed 7 bases, J shed 6 bases, and the junction held 8 bases outside the gene matches. PCR primers comprised 60 Vbeta and 13 Jbeta primers. Produced via immunoSEQ multiplex PCR; TCRdb's table is partial and in-frame only. This table has under 200,000 clones, around 85% appearing once. The rearrangement uses TRBV29-1 and TRBJ2-3; 12 bases map to TRBD2. The source is a woman between 45 and 65 years old in good health and CMV-seronegative. The specimen sequenced was PBMCs. The DNA of the CDR3 is TGCAGCGCCAGGACTAGCGGGATTCTGGATACGCAGTATTTT. This sequence encodes CSARTSGILDTQYF.